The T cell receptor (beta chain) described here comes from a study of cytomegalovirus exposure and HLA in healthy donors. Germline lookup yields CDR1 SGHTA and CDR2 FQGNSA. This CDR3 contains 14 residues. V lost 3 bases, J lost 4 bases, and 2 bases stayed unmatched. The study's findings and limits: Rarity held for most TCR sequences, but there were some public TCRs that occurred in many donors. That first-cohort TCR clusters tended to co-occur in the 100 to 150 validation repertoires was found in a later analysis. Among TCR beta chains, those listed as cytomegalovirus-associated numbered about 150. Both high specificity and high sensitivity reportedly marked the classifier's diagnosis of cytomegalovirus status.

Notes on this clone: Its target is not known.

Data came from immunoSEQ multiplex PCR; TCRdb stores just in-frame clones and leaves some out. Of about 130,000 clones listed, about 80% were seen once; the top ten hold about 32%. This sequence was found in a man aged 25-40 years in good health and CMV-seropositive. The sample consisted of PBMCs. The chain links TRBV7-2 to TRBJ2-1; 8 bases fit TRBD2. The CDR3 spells CASSLTSDYNEQFF. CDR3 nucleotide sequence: TGTGCCAGCAGCTTGACTAGCGATTACAATGAGCAGTTCTTC.